This paragraph reports one T cell receptor beta chain. Germline is not matched at one junction end, which may reflect a read error. TCR beta libraries were built from RNA through three nested multiplex PCR rounds using modified ARM-PCR. TCRdb re-analysed the multiplex PCR reads in MiXCR, keeping a single row per CDR3 protein. The data hold about 10,000 distinct CDR3 sequences, with just under 75% observed a single time. The CDR3 is made up of 15 amino acids. CDR1 and CDR2 (germline): SGHAT, FQNNGV. The source of the sample is a study of tumor-infiltrating lymphocytes in glioblastoma multiforme. V and J are TRBV11-2 and TRBJ2-7; D is perhaps TRBD1 or TRBD2 (5 bases each). The sequencing input was brain tumor tissue. The receptor was derived from a male donor with glioblastoma. CDR3 coding DNA: TGTGCCATCAGCTGGGGCTGGGACGGAACCTACGAGCAGTACTTC. This sequence encodes CAISWGWDGTYEQYF.